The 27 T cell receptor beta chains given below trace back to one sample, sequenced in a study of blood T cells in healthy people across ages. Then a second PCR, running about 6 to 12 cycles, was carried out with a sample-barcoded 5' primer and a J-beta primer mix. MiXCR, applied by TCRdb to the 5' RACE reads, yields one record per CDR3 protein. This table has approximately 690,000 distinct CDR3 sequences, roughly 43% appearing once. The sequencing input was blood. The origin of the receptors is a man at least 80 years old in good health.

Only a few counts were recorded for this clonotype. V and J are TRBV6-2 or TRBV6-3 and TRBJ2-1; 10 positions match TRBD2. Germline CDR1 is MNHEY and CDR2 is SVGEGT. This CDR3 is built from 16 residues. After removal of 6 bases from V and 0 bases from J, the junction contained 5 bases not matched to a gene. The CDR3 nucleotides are TGTGCCAGCAGATCGATAGCGGGAGGCTCCTACAATGAGCAGTTCTTC. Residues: CASRSIAGGSYNEQFF.

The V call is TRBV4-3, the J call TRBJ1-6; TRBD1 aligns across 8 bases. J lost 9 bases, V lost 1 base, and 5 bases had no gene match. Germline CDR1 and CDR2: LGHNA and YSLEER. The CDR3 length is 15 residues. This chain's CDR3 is CASSQGTGFSSPLHF. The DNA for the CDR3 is TGCGCCAGCAGCCAAGGGACAGGGTTTAGTTCACCCCTCCACTTT.

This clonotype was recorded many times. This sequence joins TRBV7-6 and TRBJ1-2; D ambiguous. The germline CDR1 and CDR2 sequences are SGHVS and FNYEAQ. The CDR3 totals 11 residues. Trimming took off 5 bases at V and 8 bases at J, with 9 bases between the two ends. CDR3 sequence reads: CASSLPPGYTF. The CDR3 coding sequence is TGTGCCAGCAGCCTTCCCCCGGGCTACACCTTC.

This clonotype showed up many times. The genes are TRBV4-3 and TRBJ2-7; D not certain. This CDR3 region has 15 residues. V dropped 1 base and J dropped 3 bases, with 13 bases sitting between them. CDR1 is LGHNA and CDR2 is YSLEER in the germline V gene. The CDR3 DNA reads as TGCGCCAGCAGCCAAGGTTTTGGTTCTTACTACGAGCAGTACTTC. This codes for CASSQGFGSYYEQYF.

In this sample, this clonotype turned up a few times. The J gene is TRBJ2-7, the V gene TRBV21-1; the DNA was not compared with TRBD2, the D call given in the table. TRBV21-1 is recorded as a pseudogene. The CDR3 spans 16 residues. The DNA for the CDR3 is TGTGCCAGCAGCAAAGCGCGACTAGCGGGGATATACGAGCAGTACTTC. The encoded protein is CASSKARLAGIYEQYF.

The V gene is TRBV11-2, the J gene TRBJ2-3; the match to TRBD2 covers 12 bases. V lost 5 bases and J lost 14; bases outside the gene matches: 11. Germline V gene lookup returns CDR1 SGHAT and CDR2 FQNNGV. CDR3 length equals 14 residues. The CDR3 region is CASSPGASGRAGYF. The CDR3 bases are TGTGCCAGCAGCCCCGGGGCTAGCGGGAGGGCCGGGTATTTT.

The CDR3 DNA reads as TGTGCCAGCAGCCCGGGCGGCCGCCCCCACGAGCAGTACTTC. It codes for CASSPGGRPHEQYF. The genes are TRBV3-1 and TRBJ2-7; no clear D gene. CDR3 length: 14 residues. Trimming cost V 4 bases and J 5 bases, with 15 bases left between them. The germline V gene has CDR1 LGHDT and CDR2 YNNKEL (reference sequence).

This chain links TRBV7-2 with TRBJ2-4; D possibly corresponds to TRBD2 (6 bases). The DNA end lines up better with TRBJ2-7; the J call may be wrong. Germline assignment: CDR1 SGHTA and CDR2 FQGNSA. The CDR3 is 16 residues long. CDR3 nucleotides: TGTGCCAGCAGCTCAGCTCTAGAGGGACTTGATTACGAGCAGTACTTC. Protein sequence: CASSSALEGLDYEQYF.

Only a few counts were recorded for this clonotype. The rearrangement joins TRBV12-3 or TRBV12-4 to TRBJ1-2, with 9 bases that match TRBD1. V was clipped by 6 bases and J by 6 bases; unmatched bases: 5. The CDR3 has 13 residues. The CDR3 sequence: CASRKGQGDGYTF. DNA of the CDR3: TGTGCCAGCAGAAAGGGACAGGGCGATGGCTACACCTTC.

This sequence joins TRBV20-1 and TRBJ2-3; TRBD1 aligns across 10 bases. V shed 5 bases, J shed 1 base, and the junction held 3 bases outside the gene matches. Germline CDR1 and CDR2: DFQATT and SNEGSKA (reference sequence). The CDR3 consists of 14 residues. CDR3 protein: CSAHGTGGTDTQYF. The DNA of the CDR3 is TGCAGTGCTCACGGGACAGGGGGCACAGATACGCAGTATTTT.

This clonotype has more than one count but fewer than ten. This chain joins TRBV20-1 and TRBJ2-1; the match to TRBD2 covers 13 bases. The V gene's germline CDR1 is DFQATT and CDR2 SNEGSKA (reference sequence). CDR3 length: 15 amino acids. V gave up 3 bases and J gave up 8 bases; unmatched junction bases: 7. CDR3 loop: CSARRTSGRGYEQFF. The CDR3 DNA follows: TGCAGTGCTAGGCGGACTAGCGGGAGAGGCTATGAGCAGTTCTTC.

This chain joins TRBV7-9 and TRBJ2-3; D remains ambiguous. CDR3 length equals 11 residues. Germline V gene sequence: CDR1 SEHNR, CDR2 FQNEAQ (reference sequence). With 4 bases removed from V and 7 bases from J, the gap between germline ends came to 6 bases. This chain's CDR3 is CASSSGHTQYF. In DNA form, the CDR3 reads TGTGCCAGCAGCTCCGGCCATACGCAGTATTTT.

The CDR3 DNA follows: TGCGCCAGCAGCCAAGACGGCGGGGGGGCCTACAATGAGCAGTTCTTC. The encoded protein is CASSQDGGGAYNEQFF. This chain uses TRBV4-3 with TRBJ2-1; 9 nucleotides agree with TRBD2. The CDR3 extends over 16 amino acids. Germline V gene data show CDR1 as LGHNA and CDR2 as YSLEER. V shed 0 bases, J shed 2 bases, and the junction held 2 bases outside the gene matches.

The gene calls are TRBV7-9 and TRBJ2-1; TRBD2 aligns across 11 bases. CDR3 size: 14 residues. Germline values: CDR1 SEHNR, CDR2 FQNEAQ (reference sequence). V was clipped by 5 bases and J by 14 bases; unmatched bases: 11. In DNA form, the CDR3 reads TGTGCCAGCAGCGACCACGGACTAGCGGGTGTGAAGTTCTTC. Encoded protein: CASSDHGLAGVKFF. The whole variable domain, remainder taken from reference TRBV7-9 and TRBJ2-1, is DTGVSQNPRHKITKRGQNVTFRCDPISEHNRLYWYRQTLGQGPEFLTYFQNEAQLEKSRLLSDRFSAERPKGSFSTLEIQRTEQGDSAMYLCASSDHGLAGVKFFGPGTRLTVL.

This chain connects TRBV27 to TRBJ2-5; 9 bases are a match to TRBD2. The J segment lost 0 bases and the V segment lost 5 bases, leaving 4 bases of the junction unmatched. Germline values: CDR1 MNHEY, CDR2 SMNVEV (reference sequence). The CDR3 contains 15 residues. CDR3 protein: CASSTGTSYQETQYF. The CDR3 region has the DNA TGTGCCAGCAGTACCGGGACTAGCTACCAAGAGACCCAGTACTTC.

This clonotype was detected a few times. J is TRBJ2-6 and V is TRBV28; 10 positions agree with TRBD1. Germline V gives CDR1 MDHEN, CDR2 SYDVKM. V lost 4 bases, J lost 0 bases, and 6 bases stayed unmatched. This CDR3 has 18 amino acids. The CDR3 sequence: CASSSGDRGSSGANVLTF. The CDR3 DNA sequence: TGTGCCAGCAGTTCGGGGGACAGGGGAAGCTCTGGGGCCAACGTCCTGACTTTC. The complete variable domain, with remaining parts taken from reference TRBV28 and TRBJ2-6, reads DVKVTQSSRYLVKRTGEKVFLECVQDMDHENMFWYRQDPGLGLRLIYFSYDVKMKEKGDIPEGYSVSREKKERFSLILESASTNQTSMYLCASSSGDRGSSGANVLTFGAGSRLTVL.

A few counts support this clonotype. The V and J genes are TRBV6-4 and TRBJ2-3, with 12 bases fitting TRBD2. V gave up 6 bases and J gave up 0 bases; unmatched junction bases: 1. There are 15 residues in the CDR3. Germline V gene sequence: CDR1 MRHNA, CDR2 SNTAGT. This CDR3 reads CASSGLAGSTDTQYF. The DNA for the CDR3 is TGTGCCAGCAGCGGACTAGCGGGGAGCACAGATACGCAGTATTTT.

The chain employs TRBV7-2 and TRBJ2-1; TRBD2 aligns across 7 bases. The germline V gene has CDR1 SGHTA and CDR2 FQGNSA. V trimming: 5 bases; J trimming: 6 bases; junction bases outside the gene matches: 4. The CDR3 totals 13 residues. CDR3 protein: CASSTLARNEQFF. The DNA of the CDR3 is TGTGCCAGCAGCACACTAGCGCGCAATGAGCAGTTCTTC.

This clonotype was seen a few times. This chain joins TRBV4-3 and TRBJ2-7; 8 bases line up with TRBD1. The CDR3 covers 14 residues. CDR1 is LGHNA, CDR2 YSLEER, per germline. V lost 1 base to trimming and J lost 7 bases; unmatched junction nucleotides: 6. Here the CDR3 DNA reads TGCGCCAGCAGCCAAGGAACAGGGGGAACTGAGCAGTACTTC. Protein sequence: CASSQGTGGTEQYF.

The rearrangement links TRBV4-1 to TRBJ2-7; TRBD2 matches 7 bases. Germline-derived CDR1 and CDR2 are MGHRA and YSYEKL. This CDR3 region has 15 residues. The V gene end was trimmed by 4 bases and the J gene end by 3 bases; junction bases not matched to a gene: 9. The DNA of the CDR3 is TGCGCCAGCAGCCTAAGGGAGGGTTCGAACTACGAGCAGTACTTC. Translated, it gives CASSLREGSNYEQYF.

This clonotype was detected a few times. The CDR3 here is CASSQGLVTEQYF. DNA for the CDR3: TGCGCCAGCAGCCAAGGATTGGTGACGGAACAGTACTTC. This rearrangement joins TRBV4-3 to TRBJ2-7; D gene uncertain. The germline V and J ends were trimmed by 1 base and 10 bases, with 14 bases remaining between them. The CDR3 covers 13 residues. CDR1 LGHNA and CDR2 YSLEER come from the germline V gene.

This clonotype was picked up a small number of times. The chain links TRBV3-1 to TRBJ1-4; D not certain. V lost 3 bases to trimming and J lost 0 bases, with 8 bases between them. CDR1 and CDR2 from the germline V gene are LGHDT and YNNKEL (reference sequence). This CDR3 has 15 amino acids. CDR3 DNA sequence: TGTGCCAGCAGCCACCGAAGGTCAACTAATGAAAAACTGTTTTTT. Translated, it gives CASSHRRSTNEKLFF.

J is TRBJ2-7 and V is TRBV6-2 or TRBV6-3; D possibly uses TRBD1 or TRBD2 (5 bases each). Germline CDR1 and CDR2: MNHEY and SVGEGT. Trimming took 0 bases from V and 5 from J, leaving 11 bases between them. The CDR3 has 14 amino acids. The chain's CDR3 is CASSYSTGGNEQYF. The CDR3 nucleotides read TGTGCCAGCAGTTACTCGACTGGGGGTAACGAGCAGTACTTC.

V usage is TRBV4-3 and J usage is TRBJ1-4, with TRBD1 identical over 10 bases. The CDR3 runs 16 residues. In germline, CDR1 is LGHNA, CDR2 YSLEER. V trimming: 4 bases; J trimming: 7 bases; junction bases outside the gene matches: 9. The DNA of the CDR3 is TGCGCCAGCAGCCCCAGTAGTAGGACAGGGGGTGAAAAACTGTTTTTT. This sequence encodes CASSPSSRTGGEKLFF.

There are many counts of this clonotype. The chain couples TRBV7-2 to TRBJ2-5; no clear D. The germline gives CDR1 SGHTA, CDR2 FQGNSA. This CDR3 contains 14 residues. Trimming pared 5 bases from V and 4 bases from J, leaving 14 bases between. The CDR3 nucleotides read TGTGCCAGCAGCCAGTTGATAGGAATAGAGACCCAGTACTTC. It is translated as CASSQLIGIETQYF.

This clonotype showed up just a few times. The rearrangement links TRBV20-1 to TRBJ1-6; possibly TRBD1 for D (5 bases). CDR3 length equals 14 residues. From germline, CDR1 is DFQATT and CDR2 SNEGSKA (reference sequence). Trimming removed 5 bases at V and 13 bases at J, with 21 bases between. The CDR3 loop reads CSAPTGTDGSPLHF. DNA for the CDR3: TGCAGTGCTCCTACCGGGACCGATGGCTCCCCCCTCCACTTT.

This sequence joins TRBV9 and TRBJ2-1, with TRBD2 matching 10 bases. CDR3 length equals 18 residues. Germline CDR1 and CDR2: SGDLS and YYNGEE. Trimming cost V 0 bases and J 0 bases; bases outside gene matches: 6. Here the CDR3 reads CASSVGERGGSSYNEQFF. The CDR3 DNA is TGTGCCAGCAGCGTAGGTGAGCGGGGGGGGAGCTCCTACAATGAGCAGTTCTTC.